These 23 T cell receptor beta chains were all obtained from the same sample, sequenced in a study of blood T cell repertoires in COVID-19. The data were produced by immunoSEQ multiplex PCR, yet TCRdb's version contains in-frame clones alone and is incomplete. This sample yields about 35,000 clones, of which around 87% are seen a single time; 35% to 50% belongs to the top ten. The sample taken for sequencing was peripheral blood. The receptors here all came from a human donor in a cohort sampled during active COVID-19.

In DNA, the CDR3 is TGTGCCAGTAGTTCCCAGGCGGGGGGTGTCGAGCAGTACTTC. Translation: CASSSQAGGVEQYF. The chain couples TRBV19 to TRBJ2-7; 8 nucleotides align to TRBD2. The CDR3 length is 14 residues. The ends lost 5 bases at V and 6 bases at J; junction bases unmatched: 9. Germline lookup yields CDR1 LNHDA and CDR2 SQIVND (reference sequence).

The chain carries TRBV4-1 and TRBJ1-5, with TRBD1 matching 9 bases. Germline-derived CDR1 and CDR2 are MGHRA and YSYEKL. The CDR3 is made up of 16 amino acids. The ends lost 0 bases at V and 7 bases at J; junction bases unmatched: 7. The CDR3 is CASSQDVGQGEQPQHF. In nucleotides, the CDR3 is TGCGCCAGCAGCCAAGACGTGGGACAGGGAGAACAGCCCCAGCATTTT.

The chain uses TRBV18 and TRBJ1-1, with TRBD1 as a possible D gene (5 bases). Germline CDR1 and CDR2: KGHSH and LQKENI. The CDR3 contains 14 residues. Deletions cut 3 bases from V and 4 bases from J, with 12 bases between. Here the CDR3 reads CASSPPGGSTEAFF. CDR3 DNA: TGTGCCAGCTCACCTCCGGGGGGAAGCACTGAAGCTTTCTTT.

The DNA for the CDR3 is TGTGCCAGTCCGGGACTTCTGACAGATACGCAGTATTTT. The encoded protein is CASPGLLTDTQYF. The chain couples TRBV28 to TRBJ2-3; TRBD2 is a possible D gene (6 bases). There are 13 residues in the CDR3. The germline V gene has CDR1 MDHEN and CDR2 SYDVKM. Trimming took off 9 bases at V and 3 bases at J, with 13 bases between the two ends.

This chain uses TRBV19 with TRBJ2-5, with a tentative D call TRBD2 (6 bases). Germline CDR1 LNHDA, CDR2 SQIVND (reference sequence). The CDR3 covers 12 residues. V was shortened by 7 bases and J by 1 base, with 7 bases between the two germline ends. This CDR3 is CASTGAQETQYF. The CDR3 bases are TGTGCCAGTACGGGAGCCCAAGAGACCCAGTACTTC.

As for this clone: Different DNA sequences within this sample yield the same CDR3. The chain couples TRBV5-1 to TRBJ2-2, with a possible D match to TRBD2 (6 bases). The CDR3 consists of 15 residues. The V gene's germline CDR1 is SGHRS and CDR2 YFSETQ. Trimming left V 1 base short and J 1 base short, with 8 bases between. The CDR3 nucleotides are TGCGCCAGCAGCTTGCCAGCGGGGAACACCGGGGAGCTGTTTTTT. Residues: CASSLPAGNTGELFF.

CDR3 nucleotides: TGTGCCAGCAGCTCTTGGACAGGCCCCCACGAGCAGTACTTC. Its translation: CASSSWTGPHEQYF. The chain is built from TRBV7-6 and TRBJ2-7; 7 nucleotides match TRBD1. Trimming at V came to 4 bases and at J to 5 bases, leaving 8 bases not matched to a gene. Germline V gene sequence: CDR1 SGHVS, CDR2 FNYEAQ. This CDR3 comprises 14 residues. Together with reference TRBV7-6 and TRBJ2-7, the CDR3 gives the full variable domain: GAGVSQSPRYKVTKRGQDVALRCDPISGHVSLYWYRQALGQGPEFLTYFNYEAQQDKSGLPNDRFSAERPEGSISTLTIQRTEQRDSAMYRCASSSWTGPHEQYFGPGTRLTVT.

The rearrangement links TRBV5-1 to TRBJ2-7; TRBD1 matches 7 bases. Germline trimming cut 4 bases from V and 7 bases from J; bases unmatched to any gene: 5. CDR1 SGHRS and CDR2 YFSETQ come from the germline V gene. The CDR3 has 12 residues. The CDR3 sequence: CASSTPGQEQYF. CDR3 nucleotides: TGCGCCAGCAGCACCCCGGGACAGGAGCAGTACTTC.

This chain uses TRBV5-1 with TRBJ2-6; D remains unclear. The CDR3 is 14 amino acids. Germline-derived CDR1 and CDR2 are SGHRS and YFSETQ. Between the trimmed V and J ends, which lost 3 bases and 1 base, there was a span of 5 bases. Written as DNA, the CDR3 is TGCGCCAGCAGCTCAGATTCTGGGGCCAACGTCCTGACTTTC. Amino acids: CASSSDSGANVLTF.

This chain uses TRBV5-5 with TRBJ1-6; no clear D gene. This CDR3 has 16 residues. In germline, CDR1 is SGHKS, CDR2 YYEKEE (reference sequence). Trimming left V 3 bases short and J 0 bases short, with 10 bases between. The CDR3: CASSWGGSSYNSPLHF. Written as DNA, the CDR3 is TGTGCCAGCAGCTGGGGTGGGAGCTCCTATAATTCACCCCTCCACTTT.

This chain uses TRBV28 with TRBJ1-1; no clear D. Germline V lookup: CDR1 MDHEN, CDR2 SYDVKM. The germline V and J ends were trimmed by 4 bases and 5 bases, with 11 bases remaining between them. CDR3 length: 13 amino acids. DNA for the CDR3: TGTGCCAGCAGTTACCCAGGCGTGACTGAAGCTTTCTTT. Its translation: CASSYPGVTEAFF.

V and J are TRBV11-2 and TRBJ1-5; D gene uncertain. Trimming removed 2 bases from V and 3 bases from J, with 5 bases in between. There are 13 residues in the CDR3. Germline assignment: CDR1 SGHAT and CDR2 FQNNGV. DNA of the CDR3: TGTGCCAGCAGCTTATCGTCCAATCAGCCCCAGCATTTT. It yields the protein CASSLSSNQPQHF.

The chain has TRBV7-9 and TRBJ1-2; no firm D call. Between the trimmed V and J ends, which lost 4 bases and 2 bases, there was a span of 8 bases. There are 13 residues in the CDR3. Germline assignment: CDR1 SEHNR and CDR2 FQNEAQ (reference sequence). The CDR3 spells CASSYPGNYGYTF. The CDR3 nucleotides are TGTGCCAGCAGCTATCCGGGGAACTATGGCTACACCTTC. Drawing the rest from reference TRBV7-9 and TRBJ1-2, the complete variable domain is DTGVSQNPRHKITKRGQNVTFRCDPISEHNRLYWYRQTLGQGPEFLTYFQNEAQLEKSRLLSDRFSAERPKGSFSTLEIQRTEQGDSAMYLCASSYPGNYGYTFGSGTRLTVV.

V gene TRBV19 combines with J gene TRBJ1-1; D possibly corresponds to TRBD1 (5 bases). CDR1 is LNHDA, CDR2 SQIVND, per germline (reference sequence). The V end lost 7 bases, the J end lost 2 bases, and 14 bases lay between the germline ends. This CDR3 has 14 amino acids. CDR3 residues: CASMGRGGNTEAFF. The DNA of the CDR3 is TGTGCCAGTATGGGGAGGGGAGGAAACACTGAAGCTTTCTTT.

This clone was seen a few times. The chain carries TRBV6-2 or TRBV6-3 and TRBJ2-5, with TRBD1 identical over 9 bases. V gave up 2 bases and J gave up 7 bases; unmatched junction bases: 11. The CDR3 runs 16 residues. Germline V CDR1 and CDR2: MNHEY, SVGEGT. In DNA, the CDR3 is TGTGCCAGCAGTTACCAAAGAGGACAGGGGCCCTTGACCCAGTACTTC. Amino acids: CASSYQRGQGPLTQYF.

In DNA form, the CDR3 reads TGTGCCAGCAGCCGCCCCGGGACTAGCGGGAACACCGGGGAGCTGTTTTTT. Protein sequence: CASSRPGTSGNTGELFF. The rearrangement links TRBV11-2 to TRBJ2-2; 11 nucleotides match TRBD2. The CDR3 loop spans 17 amino acids. CDR1 and CDR2 (germline): SGHAT, FQNNGV. V was clipped by 5 bases and J by 1 base; unmatched bases: 6.

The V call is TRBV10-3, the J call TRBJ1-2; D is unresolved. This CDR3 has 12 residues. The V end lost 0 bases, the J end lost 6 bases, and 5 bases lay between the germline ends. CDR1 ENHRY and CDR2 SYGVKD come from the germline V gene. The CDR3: CAISESGNGYTF. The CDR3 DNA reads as TGTGCCATCAGTGAGTCCGGGAATGGCTACACCTTC.

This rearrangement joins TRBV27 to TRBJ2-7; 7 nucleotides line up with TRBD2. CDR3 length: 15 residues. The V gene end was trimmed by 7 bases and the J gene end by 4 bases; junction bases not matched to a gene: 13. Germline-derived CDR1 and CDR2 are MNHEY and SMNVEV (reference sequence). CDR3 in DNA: TGTGCCAGCAACCGGGGAGGGCCGGGGGGTTACGAGCAGTACTTC. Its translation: CASNRGGPGGYEQYF.

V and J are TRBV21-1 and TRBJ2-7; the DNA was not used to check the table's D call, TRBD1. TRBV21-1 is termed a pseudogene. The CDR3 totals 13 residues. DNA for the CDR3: TGTGCCAGCAGAAACAGACAGGCCTACGAGCAGTACTTC. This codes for CASRNRQAYEQYF.

The CDR3 reads CASSQEGGNTIYF. CDR3 in DNA: TGCGCCAGCAGCCAGGAGGGGGGAAACACCATATATTTT. The chain links TRBV4-3 to TRBJ1-3; D perhaps matches TRBD1 (5 bases). Trimming removed 3 bases at V and 4 bases at J, with 7 bases between. The germline V gene encodes CDR1 LGHNA and CDR2 YSLEER. The CDR3 consists of 13 residues.

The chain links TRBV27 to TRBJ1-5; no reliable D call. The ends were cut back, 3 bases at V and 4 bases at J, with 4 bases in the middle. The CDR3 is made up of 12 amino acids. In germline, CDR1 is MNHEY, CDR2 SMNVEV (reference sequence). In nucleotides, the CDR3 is TGTGCCAGCAGTTTTTATAATCAGCCCCAGCATTTT. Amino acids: CASSFYNQPQHF.

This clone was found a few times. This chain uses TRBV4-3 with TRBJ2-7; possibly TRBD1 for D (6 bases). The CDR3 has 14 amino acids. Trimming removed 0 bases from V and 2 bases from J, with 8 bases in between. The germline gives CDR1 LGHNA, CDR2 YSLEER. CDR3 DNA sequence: TGCGCCAGCAGCCAAGATCGGACAGCCTACGAGCAGTACTTC. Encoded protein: CASSQDRTAYEQYF.

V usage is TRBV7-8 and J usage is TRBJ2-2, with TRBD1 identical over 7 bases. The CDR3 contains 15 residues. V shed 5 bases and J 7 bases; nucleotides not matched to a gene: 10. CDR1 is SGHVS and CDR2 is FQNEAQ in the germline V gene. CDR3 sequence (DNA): TGTGCCAGCAGCCACGGACAGGCGCTCCTCGGGGAGCTGTTTTTT. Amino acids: CASSHGQALLGELFF.